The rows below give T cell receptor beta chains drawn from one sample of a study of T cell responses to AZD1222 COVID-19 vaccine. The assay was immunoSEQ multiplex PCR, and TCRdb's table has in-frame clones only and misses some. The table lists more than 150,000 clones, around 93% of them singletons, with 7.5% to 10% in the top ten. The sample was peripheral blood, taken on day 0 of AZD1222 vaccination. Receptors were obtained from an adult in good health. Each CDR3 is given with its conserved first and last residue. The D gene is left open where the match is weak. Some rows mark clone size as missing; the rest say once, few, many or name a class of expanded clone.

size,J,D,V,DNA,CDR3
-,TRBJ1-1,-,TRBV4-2,TGTGCCAGCAGCCAAGTTTTGCAGGACGCTCCTGTTGCTTTCTTT,CASSQVLQDAPVAFF
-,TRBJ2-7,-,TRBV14,TGTGCCACCCCGTTCGCCGGGGGAATCTCCTACGAGCAGTACTTC,CATPFAGGISYEQYF
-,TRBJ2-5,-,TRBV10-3,TGTGCCATCAGTGAGGAGGAGACCCAGTACTTC,CAISEEETQYF
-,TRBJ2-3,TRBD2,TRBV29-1,TGCAGCGTTGGAGGGGGACTAGCGGTCACAGATACGCAGTATTTT,CSVGGGLAVTDTQYF
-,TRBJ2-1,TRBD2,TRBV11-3,TGTGCCAGCAGCTTAGTAGCGGGAGGGGGACATGAGCAGTTCTTC,CASSLVAGGGHEQFF
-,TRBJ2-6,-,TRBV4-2,TGTGCCAGCAGCCAAGATCCGGAGCCCCTAGCTGGGGCCAACGTCCTGACTTTC,CASSQDPEPLAGANVLTF
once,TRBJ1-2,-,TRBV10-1,TGCGCCAGCAGTGACTCGGAGGGGTCTACTAACTATGGCTACACCTTC,CASSDSEGSTNYGYTF
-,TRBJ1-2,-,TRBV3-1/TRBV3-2,TGTGCCAGCAGCCAAGAGCCCAACTATGGCTACACCTTC,CASSQEPNYGYTF
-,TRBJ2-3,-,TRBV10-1,TGCGCCAGCAGTGTTAAGAGCACAGATACGCAGTATTTT,CASSVKSTDTQYF
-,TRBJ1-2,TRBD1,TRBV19,TGTGCCAGTACCTCTCAGGGGGCGTCCGGCTACACCTTC,CASTSQGASGYTF
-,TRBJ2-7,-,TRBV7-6,TGTGCCAGCAGCTTGCGACTCGGACCGAACTACGAGCAGTACTTC,CASSLRLGPNYEQYF
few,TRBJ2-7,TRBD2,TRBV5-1,TGCGCCAGCAGCCTTCTAGCGGTCAGCTCCTACGAGCAGTACTTC,CASSLLAVSSYEQYF
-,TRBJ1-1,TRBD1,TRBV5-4,TGTGCCAGCGGCCAAAAGACAGGGGTATCTCGGAACACTGAAGCTTTCTTT,CASGQKTGVSRNTEAFF
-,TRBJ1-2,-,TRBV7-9,TGTGCCAGCGAAAATGACCCTTATTATGGCTACACCTTC,CASENDPYYGYTF
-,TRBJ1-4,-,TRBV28,TGTGCCAGCGGAGTGGTAACAGCGGGTGATGAAAAACTGTTTTTT,CASGVVTAGDEKLFF
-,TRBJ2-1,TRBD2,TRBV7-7,TGTGCTAGCAGCTTACCGGGACTAAACAATGAGCAGTTCTTC,CASSLPGLNNEQFF
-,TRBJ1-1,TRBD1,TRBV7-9,TGTGCCAGCAGCACCCGACAGGGTAAGGACACTGAAGCTTTCTTT,CASSTRQGKDTEAFF
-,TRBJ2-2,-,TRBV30,TGTGCCTGGAAGCCCGGGACTTTTACCGGGGAGCTGTTTTTT,CAWKPGTFTGELFF
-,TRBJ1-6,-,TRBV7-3,TGTGCCAGCAGCTTAACATCCGGACCGATTAATTCACCCCTCCACTTT,CASSLTSGPINSPLHF
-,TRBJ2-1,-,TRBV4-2,TGTGCCAGCAGCCAAGGGCCAGCGGCCTACAATGAGCAGTTCTTC,CASSQGPAAYNEQFF
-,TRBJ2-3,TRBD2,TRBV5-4,TGTGCCAGCAGCCCAATGCGTCTCGGTAGCGGGAGTACAGATACGCAGTATTTT,CASSPMRLGSGSTDTQYF
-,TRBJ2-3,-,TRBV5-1,TGCGCCAGCAGCTTGGACACCTCTAGCACAGATACGCAGTATTTT,CASSLDTSSTDTQYF
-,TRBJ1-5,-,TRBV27,TGTGCCAGCAGTTTATTCACAGGACGAGATCAGCCCCAGCATTTT,CASSLFTGRDQPQHF
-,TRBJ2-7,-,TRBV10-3,TGTGCCATCAGGGTTACAGGGACCGAGCAGTACTTC,CAIRVTGTEQYF
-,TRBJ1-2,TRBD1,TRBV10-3,TGTGCCATCAGTGAGTTACAGGGGAATGGCTACACCTTC,CAISELQGNGYTF
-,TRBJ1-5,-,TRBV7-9,TGTGCCAGCAGCCAGGGACTCCCGGGCAGGGGGCCCCAGCATTTT,CASSQGLPGRGPQHF
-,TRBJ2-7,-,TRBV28,TGTGCCAGCAGGGTAGGGGGGCAGATCTACGAGCAGTACTTC,CASRVGGQIYEQYF
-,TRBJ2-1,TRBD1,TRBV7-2,TGTGCCAGCAGCAGAGACAGGGTATTGCAGTTCTTC,CASSRDRVLQFF
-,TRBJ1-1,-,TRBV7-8,TGTGCCAGCAGCTTAGCGCCCCAAAGAGAGACTGAAGCTTTCTTT,CASSLAPQRETEAFF
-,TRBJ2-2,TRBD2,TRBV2,TGTGCCAGCAGTGAAGCGCCTAGCGGCACCGGGGAGCTGTTTTTT,CASSEAPSGTGELFF
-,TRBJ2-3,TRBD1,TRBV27,TGTGCCAGCAGCCCTAGGACAGGGTATGATACGCAGTATTTT,CASSPRTGYDTQYF
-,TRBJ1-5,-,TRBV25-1,TGTGCCAGCAGTCCTACAGGGCCTTATCAGCCCCAGCATTTT,CASSPTGPYQPQHF
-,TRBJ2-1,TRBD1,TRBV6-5,TGTGCCAGCAGGGGGTATGGACAGGGGGCCGATGAGCAGTTCTTC,CASRGYGQGADEQFF
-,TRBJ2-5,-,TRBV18,TGTGCCAGCTCACCAATCCAGGGAACGGAGACCCAGTACTTC,CASSPIQGTETQYF
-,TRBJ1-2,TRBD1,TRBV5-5,TGTGCCAGCAGCCTGATGGGACAGGGGGCGCGAGGCTACACCTTC,CASSLMGQGARGYTF